This T cell receptor beta chain is from a study of shared clonotypes between healthy human individuals. Study-level background: The study enrolled two women and a few men aged 18 to 49.

Between the trimmed V and J ends, which lost 3 bases and 4 bases, there was a span of 17 bases. Germline V gene data show CDR1 as ENHRY and CDR2 as SYGVKD. The CDR3 extends over 16 amino acids. The naive CD8 fraction comprised CD45RO-negative cells positively selected for CCR7 and excluded terminally differentiated effector memory CD45RA+ cells. The authors loaded 150 to 250 ng DNA, around 32,000 T cell genomes, into sorted-subset replicate PCRs. This table comes from immunoSEQ multiplex PCR, and its TCRdb copy is limited to in-frame clones, with some not included. The sample has about 820,000 clones, 92% seen once; the top ten hold 20% to 30%.

The V gene is TRBV10-3, the J gene TRBJ2-3; maybe TRBD2 (5 bases). Source material: naive CD8+ T cells sorted from blood. This clonotype originated in a man aged 30-40 years in good health. The CDR3 spells CAISEEDPLLADTQYF. CDR3 sequence (DNA): TGTGCCATCAGTGAAGAGGATCCCCTACTAGCAGATACGCAGTATTTT.